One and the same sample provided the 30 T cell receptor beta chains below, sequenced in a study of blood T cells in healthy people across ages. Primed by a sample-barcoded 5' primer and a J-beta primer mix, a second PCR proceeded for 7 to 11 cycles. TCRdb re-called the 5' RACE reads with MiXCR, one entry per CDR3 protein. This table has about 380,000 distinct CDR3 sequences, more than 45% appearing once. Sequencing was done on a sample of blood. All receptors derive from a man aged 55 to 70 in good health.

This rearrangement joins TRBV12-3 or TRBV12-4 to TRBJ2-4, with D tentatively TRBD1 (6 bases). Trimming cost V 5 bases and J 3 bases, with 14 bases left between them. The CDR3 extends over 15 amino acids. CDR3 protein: CASSPSGVVKNIQYF. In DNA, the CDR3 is TGTGCCAGCAGTCCCTCAGGGGTAGTCAAAAACATTCAGTACTTC.

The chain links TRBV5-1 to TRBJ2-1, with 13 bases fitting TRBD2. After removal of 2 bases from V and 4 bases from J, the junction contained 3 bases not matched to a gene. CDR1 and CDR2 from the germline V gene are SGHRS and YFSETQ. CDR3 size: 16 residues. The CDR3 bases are TGCGCCAGCAGCTTACCGGGACTAGCGGGGTACAATGAGCAGTTCTTC. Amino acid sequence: CASSLPGLAGYNEQFF.

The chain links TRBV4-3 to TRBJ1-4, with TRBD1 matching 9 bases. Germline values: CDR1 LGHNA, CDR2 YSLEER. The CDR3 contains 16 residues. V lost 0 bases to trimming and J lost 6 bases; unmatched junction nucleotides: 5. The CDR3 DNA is TGCGCCAGCAGCCAAGAGGTTGGGACAGGGTATGAAAAACTGTTTTTT. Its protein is CASSQEVGTGYEKLFF.

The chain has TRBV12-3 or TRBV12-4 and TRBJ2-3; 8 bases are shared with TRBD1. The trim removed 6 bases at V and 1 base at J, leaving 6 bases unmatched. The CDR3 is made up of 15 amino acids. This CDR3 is CASSLMTGGTDTQYF. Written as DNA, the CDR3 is TGTGCCAGCAGCCTGATGACAGGGGGCACAGATACGCAGTATTTT.

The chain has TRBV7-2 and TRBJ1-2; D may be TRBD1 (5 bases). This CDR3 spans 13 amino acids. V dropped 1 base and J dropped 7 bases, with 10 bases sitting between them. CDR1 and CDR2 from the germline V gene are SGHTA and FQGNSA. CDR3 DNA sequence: TGTGCCAGCAGCTTAGACAGGAAATTTGGCTACACCTTC. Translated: CASSLDRKFGYTF.

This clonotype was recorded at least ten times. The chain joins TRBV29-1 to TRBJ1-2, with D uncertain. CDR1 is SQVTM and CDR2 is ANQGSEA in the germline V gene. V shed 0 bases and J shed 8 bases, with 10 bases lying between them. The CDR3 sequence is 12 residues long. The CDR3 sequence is CSVEDRARGYTF. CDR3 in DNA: TGCAGCGTTGAAGATCGGGCGAGGGGCTACACCTTC.

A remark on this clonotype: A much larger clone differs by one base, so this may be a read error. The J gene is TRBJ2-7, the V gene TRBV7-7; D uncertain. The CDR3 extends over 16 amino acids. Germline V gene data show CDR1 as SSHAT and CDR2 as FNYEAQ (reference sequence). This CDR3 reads CASRKYLGPNSYEQYF. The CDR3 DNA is TGTGCTAGCAGAAAATACCTCGGGCCAAACTCCTACGAGCAGTACTTC. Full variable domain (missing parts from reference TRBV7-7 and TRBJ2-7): GAGVSQSPRYKVTKRGQDVTLRCDPISSHATLYWYQQALGQGPEFLTYFNYEAQPDKSGLPSDRFSAERPEGSISTLTIQRTEQRDSAMYRCASRKYLGPNSYEQYFGPGTRLTVT.

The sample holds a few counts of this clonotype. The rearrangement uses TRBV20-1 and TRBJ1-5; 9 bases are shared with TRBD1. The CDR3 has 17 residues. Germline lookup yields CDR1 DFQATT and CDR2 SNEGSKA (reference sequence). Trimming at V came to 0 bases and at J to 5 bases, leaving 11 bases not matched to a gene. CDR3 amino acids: CSARDTRTGGADQPQHF. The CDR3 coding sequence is TGCAGTGCTAGAGATACGAGAACAGGGGGCGCCGATCAGCCCCAGCATTTT.

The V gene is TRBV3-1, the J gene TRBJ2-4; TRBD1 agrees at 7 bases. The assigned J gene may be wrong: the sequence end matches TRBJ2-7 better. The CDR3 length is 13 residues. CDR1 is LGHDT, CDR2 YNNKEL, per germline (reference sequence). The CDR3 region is CAAASGTAYEQYF. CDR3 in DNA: TGTGCCGCCGCCTCCGGGACAGCATACGAGCAGTACTTC.

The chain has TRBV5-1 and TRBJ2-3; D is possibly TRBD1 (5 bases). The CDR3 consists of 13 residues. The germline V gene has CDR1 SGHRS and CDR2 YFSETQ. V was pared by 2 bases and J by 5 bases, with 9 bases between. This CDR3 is CASSLGAGDTQYF. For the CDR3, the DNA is TGCGCCAGCAGCTTAGGGGCAGGAGATACGCAGTATTTT.

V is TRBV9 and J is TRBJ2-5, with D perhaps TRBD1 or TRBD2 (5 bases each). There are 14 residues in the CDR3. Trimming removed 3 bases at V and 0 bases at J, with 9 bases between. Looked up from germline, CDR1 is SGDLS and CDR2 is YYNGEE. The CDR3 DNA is TGTGCCAGCAGCGCGGGACCCCACCAAGAGACCCAGTACTTC. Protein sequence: CASSAGPHQETQYF.

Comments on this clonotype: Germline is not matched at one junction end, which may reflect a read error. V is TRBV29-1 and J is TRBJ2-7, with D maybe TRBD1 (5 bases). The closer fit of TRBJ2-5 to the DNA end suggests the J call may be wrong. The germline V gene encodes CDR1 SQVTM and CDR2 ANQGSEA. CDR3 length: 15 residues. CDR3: CSAEDLPGAGETQYF. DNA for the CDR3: TGCAGCGCTGAAGATCTTCCTGGGGCCGGAGAGACCCAGTACTTC.

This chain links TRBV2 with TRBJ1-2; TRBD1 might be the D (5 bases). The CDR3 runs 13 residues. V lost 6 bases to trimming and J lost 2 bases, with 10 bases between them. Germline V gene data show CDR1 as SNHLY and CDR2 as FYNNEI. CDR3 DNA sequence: TGTGCCAGCAGAACGGGGGAGAACTATGGCTACACCTTC. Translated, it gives CASRTGENYGYTF.

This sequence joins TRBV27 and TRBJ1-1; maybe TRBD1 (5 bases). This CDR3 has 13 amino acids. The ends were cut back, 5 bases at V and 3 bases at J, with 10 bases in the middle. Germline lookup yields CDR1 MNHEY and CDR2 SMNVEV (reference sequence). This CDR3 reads CASSPWGHTEAFF. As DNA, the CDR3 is TGTGCCAGCAGTCCCTGGGGACACACTGAAGCTTTCTTT.

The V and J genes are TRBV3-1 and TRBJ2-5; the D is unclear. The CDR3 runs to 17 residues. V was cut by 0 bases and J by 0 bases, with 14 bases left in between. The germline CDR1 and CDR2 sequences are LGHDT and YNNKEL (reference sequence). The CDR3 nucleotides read TGTGCCAGCAGCCAAGATGAGCTCCAGAGTTACCAAGAGACCCAGTACTTC. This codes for CASSQDELQSYQETQYF.

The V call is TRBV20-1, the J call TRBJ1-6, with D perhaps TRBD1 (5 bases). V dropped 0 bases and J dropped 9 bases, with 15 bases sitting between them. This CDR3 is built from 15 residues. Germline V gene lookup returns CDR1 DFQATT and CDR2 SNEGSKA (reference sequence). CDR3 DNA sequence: TGCAGTGCTAGAGAATGGCGCAGGGAGACTTCACCCCTCCACTTT. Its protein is CSAREWRRETSPLHF.

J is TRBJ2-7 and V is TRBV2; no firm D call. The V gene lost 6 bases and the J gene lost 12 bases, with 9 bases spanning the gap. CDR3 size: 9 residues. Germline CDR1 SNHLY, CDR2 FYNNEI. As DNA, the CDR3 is TGTGCCAGCAGCCCCGGTACGTACTTC. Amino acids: CASSPGTYF.

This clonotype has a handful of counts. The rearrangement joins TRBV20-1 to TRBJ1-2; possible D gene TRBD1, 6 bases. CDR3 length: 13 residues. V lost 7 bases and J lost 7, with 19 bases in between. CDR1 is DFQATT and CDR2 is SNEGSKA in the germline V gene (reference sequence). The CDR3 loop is CSDRARELSGYTF. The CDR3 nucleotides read TGCAGTGACAGGGCCAGGGAACTGTCTGGCTACACCTTC.

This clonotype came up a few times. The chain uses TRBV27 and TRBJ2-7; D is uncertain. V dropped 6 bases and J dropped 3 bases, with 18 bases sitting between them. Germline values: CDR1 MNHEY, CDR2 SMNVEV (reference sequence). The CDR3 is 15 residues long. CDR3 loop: CASSKEGFSGYEQYF. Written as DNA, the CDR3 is TGTGCCAGCAGCAAAGAAGGGTTCTCAGGCTACGAGCAGTACTTC.

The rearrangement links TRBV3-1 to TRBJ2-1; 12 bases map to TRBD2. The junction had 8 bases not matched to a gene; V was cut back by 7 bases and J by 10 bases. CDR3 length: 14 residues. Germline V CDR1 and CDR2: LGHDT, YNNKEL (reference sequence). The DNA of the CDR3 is TGTGCCAGCATGCCGACTAGCGGGAGAGGCGAGCAGTTCTTC. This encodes CASMPTSGRGEQFF.

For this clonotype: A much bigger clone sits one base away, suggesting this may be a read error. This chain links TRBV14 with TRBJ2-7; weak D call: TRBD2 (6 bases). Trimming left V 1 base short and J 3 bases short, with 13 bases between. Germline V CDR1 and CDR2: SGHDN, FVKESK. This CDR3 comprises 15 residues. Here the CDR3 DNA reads TGTGCCAGCAGCCAAGGTCAGCAGGACTACTACGAGCAGTACTTC. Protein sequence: CASSQGQQDYYEQYF.

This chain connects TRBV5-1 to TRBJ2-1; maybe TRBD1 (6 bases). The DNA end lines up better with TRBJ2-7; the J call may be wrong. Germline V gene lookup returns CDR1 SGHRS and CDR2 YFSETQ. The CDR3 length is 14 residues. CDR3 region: CASSLAYQGNEQYF. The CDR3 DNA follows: TGCGCCAGCAGCTTGGCTTACCAGGGGAATGAGCAGTACTTC.

This CDR3 reads CASSSSTQETQYF. The CDR3 DNA sequence: TGTGCCAGCAGCTCCTCGACACAGGAGACCCAGTACTTC. This sequence joins TRBV11-2 and TRBJ2-5, with unresolved D. The CDR3 is 13 amino acids. CDR1 and CDR2 (germline): SGHAT, FQNNGV. V lost 4 bases and J 5 bases, leaving 11 bases between the germline ends. The full variable domain, rest sourced from reference TRBV11-2 and TRBJ2-5, is EAGVAQSPRYKIIEKRQSVAFWCNPISGHATLYWYQQILGQGPKLLIQFQNNGVVDDSQLPKDRFSAERLKGVDSTLKIQPAKLEDSAVYLCASSSSTQETQYFGPGTRLLVL.

As DNA, the CDR3 is TGTGCCAGCAGTCCTGCGGACGCTAGGGCGAACACCGGGGAGCTGTTTTTT. It encodes CASSPADARANTGELFF. This chain joins TRBV28 and TRBJ2-2; no reliable D call. CDR1 is MDHEN, CDR2 SYDVKM, per germline. The CDR3 length is 17 residues. The V gene lost 5 bases and the J gene lost 0 bases, with 16 bases spanning the gap. Based on the CDR3 plus reference TRBV28 and TRBJ2-2, the full variable domain is DVKVTQSSRYLVKRTGEKVFLECVQDMDHENMFWYRQDPGLGLRLIYFSYDVKMKEKGDIPEGYSVSREKKERFSLILESASTNQTSMYLCASSPADARANTGELFFGEGSRLTVL.

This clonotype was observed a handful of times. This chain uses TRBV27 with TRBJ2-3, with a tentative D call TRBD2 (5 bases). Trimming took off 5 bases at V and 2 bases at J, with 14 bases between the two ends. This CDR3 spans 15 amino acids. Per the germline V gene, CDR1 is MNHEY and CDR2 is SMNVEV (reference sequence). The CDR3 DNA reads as TGTGCCAGCAGTGCCCCCGGGCGGGCCACAGATACGCAGTATTTT. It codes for CASSAPGRATDTQYF.

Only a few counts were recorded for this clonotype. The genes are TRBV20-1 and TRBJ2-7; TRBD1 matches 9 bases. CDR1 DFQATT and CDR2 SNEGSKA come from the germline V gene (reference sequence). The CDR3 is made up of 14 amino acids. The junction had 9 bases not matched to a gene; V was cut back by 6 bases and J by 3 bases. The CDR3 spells CSANAGQGFYEQYF. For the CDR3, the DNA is TGCAGTGCCAATGCGGGACAGGGTTTCTACGAGCAGTACTTC.

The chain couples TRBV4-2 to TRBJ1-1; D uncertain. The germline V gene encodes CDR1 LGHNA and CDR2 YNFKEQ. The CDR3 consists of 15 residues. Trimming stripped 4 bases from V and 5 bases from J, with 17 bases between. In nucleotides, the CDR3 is TGTGCCAGCAGCCCGGGAGAGGGAGTATTGACTGAAGCTTTCTTT. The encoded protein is CASSPGEGVLTEAFF.

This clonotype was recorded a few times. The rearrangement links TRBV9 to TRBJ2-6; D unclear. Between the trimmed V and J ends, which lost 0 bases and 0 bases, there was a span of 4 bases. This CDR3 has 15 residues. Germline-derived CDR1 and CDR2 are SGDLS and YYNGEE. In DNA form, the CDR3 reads TGTGCCAGCAGCGTAGCGCTCTCTGGGGCCAACGTCCTGACTTTC. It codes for CASSVALSGANVLTF.

The CDR3 sequence: CASSRGRETDTQYF. The DNA for the CDR3 is TGTGCCAGCAGTCGAGGGCGGGAGACAGATACGCAGTATTTT. This chain connects TRBV7-8 to TRBJ2-3; TRBD2 agrees at 7 bases. In germline, CDR1 is SGHVS, CDR2 FQNEAQ. The CDR3 runs 14 residues. V dropped 6 bases and J dropped 3; count of bases not matched to a gene: 6.

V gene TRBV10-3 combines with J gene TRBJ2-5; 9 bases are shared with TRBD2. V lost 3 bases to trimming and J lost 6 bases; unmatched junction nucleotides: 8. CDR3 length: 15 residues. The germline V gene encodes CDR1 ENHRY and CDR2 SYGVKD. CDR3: CAISEEGGGAQTQYF. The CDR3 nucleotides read TGTGCCATCAGTGAAGAAGGCGGGGGGGCGCAGACCCAGTACTTC.